This T cell receptor (beta chain) was documented in a study of neurological immune-mediated disorders. The CDR3 runs 18 residues. The J segment lost 5 bases and the V segment lost 1 base, leaving 16 bases of the junction unmatched. Germline V gene sequence: CDR1 MDHEN, CDR2 SYDVKM. Study-level findings and limits: No CDR3 amino acid sequences recurred among expanded clones across subjects, suggesting private repertoires in all groups. Multiple sclerosis patients had less TCR clonal expansion than even healthy controls, unlike HTLV-1-associated myelopathy.

The method for making cDNA was 5'RACE, and it used 10-nucleotide random UMIs. TCRdb called the 5' RACE reads again in MiXCR, with one record for every CDR3 protein. Among about 48,000 distinct CDR3 sequences listed, roughly 23% were seen once. About this clonotype itself: Antigen specificity is unknown.

V usage is TRBV28 and J usage is TRBJ2-7, with TRBD1 matching over 8 bases. The clonotype originates from a woman aged 70-85 years in good health. The specimen was PBMCs. CDR3 sequence reads: CASSLSPSRTGKLDEQYF. CDR3 coding DNA: TGTGCCAGCAGTTTATCCCCCTCCCGGACAGGGAAGTTGGACGAGCAGTACTTC.